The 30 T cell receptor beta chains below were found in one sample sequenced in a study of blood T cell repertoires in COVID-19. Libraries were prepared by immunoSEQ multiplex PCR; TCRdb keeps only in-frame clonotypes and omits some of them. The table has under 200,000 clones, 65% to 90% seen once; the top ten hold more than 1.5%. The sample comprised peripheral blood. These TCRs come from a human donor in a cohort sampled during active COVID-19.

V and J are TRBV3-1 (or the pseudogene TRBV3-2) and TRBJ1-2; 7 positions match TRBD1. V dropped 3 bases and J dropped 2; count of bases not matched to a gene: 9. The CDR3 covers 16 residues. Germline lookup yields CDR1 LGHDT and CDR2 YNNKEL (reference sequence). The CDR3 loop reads CASSQGTGVVNYGYTF. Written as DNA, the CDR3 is TGTGCCAGCAGCCAGGGTACAGGGGTAGTAAACTATGGCTACACCTTC.

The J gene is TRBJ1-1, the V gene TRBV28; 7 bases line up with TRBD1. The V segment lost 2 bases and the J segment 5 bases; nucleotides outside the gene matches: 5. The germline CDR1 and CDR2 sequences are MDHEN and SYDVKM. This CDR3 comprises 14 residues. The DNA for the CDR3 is TGTGCCAGCAGTTTAACAGGGGTTGGGACTGAAGCTTTCTTT. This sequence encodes CASSLTGVGTEAFF.

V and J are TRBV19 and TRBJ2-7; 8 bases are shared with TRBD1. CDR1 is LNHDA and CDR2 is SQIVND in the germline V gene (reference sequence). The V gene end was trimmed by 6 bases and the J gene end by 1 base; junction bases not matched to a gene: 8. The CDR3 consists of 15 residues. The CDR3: CASRYRGQASYEQYF. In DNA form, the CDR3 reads TGTGCCAGTAGATATCGGGGACAGGCTTCCTACGAGCAGTACTTC.

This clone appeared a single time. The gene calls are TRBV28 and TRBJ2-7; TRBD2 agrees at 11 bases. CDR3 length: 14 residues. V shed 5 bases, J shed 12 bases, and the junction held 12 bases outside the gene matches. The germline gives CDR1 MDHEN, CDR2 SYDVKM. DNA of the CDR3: TGTGCCAGCAGTCCGGGACTAGCGGCCCTACAGGGGTACTTC. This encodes CASSPGLAALQGYF.

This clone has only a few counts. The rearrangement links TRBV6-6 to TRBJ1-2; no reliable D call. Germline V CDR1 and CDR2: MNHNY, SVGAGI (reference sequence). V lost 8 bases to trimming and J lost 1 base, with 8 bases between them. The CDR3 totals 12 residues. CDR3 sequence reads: CASGDGNYGYTF. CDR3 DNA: TGTGCCAGCGGAGACGGTAACTATGGCTACACCTTC.

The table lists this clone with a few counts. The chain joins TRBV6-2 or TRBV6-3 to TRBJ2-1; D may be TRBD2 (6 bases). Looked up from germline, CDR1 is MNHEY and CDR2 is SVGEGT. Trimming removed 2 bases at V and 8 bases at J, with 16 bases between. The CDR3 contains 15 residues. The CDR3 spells CASSYLLAGSDEQFF. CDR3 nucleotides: TGTGCCAGCAGTTACCTCCTCGCGGGGAGCGATGAGCAGTTCTTC.

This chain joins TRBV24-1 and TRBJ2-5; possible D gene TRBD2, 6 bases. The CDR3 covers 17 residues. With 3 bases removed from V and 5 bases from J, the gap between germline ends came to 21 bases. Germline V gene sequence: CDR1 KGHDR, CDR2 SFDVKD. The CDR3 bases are TGTGCCACCAGTGATAATCAACTGGACTATACGAGGGAGACCCAGTACTTC. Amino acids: CATSDNQLDYTRETQYF.

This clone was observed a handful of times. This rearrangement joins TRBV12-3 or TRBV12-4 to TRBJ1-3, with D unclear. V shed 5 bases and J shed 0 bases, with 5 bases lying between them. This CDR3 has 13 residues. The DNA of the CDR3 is TGTGCCAGCAGTGCCGGCTCTGGAAACACCATATATTTT. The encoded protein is CASSAGSGNTIYF.

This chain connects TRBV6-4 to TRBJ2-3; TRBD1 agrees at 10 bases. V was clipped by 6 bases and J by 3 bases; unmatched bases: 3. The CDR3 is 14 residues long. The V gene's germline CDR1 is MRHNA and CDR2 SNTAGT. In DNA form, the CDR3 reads TGTGCCAGCAGCCTGGACAGGGGGACAGATACGCAGTATTTT. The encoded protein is CASSLDRGTDTQYF.

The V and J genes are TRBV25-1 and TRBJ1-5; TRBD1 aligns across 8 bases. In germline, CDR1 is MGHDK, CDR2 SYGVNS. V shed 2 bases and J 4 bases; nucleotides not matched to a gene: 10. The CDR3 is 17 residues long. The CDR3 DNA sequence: TGTGCCAGCAGTGAAAATCTAGGGACAGGCGGAAATCAGCCCCAGCATTTT. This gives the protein CASSENLGTGGNQPQHF.

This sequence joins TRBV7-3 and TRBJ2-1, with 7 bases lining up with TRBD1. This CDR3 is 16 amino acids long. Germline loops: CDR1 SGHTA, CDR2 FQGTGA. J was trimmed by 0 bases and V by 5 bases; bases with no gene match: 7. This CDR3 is CASSGQVLSSYNEQFF. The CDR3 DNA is TGTGCCAGCAGCGGACAGGTTCTCAGCTCCTACAATGAGCAGTTCTTC.

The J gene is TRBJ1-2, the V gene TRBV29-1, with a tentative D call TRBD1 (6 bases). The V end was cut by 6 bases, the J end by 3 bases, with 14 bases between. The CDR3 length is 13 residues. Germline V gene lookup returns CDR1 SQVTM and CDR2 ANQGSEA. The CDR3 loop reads CSVARGTDYGYTF. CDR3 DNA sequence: TGCAGCGTGGCCAGGGGAACTGACTATGGCTACACCTTC.

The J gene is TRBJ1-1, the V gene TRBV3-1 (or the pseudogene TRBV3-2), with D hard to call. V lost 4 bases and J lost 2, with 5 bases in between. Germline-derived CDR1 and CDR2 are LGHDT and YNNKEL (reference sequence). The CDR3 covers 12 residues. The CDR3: CASSLINTEAFF. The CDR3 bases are TGTGCCAGCAGCCTTATAAACACTGAAGCTTTCTTT.

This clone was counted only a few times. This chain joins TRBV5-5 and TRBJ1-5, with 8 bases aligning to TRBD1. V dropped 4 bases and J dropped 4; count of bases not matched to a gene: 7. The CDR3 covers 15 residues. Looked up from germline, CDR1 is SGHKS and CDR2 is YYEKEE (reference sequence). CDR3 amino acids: CASSLPGQENQPQHF. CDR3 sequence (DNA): TGTGCCAGCAGCCTACCGGGACAGGAGAATCAGCCCCAGCATTTT.

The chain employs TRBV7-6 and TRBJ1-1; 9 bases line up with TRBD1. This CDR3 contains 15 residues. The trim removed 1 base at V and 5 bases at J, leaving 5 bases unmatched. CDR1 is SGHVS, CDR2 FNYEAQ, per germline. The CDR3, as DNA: TGTGCCAGCAGCTTAGAGACAGGGGGAAAGACTGAAGCTTTCTTT. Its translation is CASSLETGGKTEAFF. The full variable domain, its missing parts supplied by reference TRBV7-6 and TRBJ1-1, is GAGVSQSPRYKVTKRGQDVALRCDPISGHVSLYWYRQALGQGPEFLTYFNYEAQQDKSGLPNDRFSAERPEGSISTLTIQRTEQRDSAMYRCASSLETGGKTEAFFGQGTRLTVV.

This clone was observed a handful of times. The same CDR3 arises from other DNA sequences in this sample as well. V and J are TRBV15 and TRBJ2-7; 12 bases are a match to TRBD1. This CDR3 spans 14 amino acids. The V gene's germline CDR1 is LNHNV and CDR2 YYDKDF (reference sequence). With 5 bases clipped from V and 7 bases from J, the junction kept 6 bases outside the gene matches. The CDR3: CATSRGQGAREQYF. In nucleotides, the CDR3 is TGTGCCACCAGCCGGGGACAGGGGGCGCGTGAGCAGTACTTC.

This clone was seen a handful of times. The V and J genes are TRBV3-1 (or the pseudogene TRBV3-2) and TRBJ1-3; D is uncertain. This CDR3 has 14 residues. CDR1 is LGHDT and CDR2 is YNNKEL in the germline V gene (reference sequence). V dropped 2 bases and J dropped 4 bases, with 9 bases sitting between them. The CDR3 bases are TGTGCCAGCAGCCAACTGACATCAGGAAACACCATATATTTT. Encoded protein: CASSQLTSGNTIYF.

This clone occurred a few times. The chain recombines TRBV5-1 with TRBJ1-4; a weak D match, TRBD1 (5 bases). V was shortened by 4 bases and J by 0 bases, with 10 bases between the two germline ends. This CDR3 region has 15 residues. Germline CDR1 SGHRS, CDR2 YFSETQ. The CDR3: CASSTDRPTNEKLFF. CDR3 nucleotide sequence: TGCGCCAGCAGCACAGACAGACCAACTAATGAAAAACTGTTTTTT. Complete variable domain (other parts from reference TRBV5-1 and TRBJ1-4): KAGVTQTPRYLIKTRGQQVTLSCSPISGHRSVSWYQQTPGQGLQFLFEYFSETQRNKGNFPGRFSGRQFSNSRSEMNVSTLELGDSALYLCASSTDRPTNEKLFFGSGTQLSVL.

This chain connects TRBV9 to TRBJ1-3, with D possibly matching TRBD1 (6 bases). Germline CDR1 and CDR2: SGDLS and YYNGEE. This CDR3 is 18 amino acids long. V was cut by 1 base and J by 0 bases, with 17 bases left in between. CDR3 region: CASSVTQVGQSSGNTIYF. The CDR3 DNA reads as TGTGCCAGCAGCGTAACTCAGGTCGGACAGAGCTCTGGAAACACCATATATTTT.

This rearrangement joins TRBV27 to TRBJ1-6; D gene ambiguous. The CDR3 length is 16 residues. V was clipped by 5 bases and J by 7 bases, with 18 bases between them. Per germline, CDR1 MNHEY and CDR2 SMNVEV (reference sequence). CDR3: CASSRGLDLGNSPLHF. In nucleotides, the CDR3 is TGTGCCAGCAGTCGCGGACTGGACTTGGGGAATTCACCCCTCCACTTT.

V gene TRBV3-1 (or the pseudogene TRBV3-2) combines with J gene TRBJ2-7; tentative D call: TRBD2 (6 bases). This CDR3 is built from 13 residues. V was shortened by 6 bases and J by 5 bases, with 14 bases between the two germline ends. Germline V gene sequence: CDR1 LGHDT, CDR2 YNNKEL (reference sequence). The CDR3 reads CASRALATHEQYF. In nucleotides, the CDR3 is TGTGCCAGCAGGGCCCTAGCGACCCACGAGCAGTACTTC.

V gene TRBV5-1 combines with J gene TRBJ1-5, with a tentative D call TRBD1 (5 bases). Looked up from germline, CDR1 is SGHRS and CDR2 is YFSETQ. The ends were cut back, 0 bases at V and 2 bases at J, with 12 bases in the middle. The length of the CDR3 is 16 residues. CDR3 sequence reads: CASSLGPGMGNQPQHF. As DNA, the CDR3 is TGCGCCAGCAGCTTGGGTCCAGGGATGGGCAATCAGCCCCAGCATTTT.

CDR3 residues: CASTGAPSSGNTIYF. The CDR3 DNA is TGTGCCAGCACAGGGGCTCCCAGCTCTGGAAACACCATATATTTT. This chain connects TRBV2 to TRBJ1-3; weak D call: TRBD1 (6 bases). Germline loops: CDR1 SNHLY, CDR2 FYNNEI. V was trimmed by 7 bases and J by 0 bases, leaving 13 bases between them. The CDR3 runs 15 residues.

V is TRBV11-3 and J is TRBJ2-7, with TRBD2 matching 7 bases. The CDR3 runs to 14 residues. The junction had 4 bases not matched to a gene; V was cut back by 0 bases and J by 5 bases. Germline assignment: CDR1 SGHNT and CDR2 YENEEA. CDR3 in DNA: TGTGCCAGCAGCTTAGAACGGGGGGAAGACGAGCAGTACTTC. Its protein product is CASSLERGEDEQYF. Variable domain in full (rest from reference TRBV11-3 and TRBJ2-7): EAGVVQSPRYKIIEKKQPVAFWCNPISGHNTLYWYLQNLGQGPELLIRYENEEAVDDSQLPKDRFSAERLKGVDSTLKIQPAELGDSAVYLCASSLERGEDEQYFGPGTRLTVT.

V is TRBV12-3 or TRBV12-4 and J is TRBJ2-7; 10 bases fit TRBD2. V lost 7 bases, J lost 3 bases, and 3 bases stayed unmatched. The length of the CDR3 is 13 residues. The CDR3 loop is CASTRTSGYEQYF. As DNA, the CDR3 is TGTGCCAGCACCAGGACTAGCGGCTACGAGCAGTACTTC.

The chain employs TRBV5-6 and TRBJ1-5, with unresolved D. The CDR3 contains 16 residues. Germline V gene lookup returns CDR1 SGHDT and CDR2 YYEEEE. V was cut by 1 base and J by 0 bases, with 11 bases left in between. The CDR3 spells CASSLYPTGSNQPQHF. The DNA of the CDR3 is TGTGCCAGCAGCTTGTACCCGACGGGTAGCAATCAGCCCCAGCATTTT.

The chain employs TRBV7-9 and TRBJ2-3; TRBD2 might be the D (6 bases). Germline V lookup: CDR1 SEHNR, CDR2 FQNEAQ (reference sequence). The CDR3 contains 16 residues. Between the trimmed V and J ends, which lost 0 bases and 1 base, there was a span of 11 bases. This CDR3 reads CASSLARGRGTDTQYF. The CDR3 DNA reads TGTGCCAGCAGCTTAGCGCGGGGCCGGGGCACAGATACGCAGTATTTT.

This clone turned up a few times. CDR3 coding DNA: TGCGCCAGCAGCCAAGATACTAGCGGGATTCCCTACGAGCAGTACTTC. Translated: CASSQDTSGIPYEQYF. This chain joins TRBV4-1 and TRBJ2-7, with TRBD2 matching over 10 bases. This CDR3 comprises 16 residues. Germline CDR1 MGHRA, CDR2 YSYEKL. After removal of 0 bases from V and 2 bases from J, the junction contained 4 bases not matched to a gene.

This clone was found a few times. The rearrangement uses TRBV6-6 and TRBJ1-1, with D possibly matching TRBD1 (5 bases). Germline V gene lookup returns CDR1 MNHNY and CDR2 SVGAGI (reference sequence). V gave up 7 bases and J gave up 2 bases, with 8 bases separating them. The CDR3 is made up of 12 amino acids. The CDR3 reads CASIQGNTEAFF. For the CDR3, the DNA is TGTGCCAGCATCCAGGGTAACACTGAAGCTTTCTTT.

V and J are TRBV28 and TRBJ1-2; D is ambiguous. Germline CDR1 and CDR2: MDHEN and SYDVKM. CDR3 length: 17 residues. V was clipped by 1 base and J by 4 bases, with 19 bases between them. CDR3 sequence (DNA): TGTGCCAGCAGTTTATTAGCGGCCTCCGACGGGCTCTATGGCTACACCTTC. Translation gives CASSLLAASDGLYGYTF.